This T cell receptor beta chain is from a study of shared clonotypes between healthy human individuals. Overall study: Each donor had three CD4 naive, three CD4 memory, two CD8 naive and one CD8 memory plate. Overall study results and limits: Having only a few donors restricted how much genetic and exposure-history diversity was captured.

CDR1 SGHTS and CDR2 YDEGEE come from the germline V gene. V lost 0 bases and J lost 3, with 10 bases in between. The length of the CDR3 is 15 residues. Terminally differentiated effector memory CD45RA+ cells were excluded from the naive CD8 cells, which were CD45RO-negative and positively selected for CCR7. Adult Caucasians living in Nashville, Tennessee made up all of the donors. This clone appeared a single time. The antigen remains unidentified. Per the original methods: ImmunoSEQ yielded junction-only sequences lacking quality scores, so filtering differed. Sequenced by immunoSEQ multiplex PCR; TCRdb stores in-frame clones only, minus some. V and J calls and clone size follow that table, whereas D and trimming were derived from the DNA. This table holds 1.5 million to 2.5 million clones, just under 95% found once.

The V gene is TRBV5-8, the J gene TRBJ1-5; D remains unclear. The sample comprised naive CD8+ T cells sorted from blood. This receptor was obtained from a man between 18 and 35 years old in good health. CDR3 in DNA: TGTGCCAGCAGCTTGGTAGGGCACCTCAATCAGCCCCAGCATTTT. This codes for CASSLVGHLNQPQHF.